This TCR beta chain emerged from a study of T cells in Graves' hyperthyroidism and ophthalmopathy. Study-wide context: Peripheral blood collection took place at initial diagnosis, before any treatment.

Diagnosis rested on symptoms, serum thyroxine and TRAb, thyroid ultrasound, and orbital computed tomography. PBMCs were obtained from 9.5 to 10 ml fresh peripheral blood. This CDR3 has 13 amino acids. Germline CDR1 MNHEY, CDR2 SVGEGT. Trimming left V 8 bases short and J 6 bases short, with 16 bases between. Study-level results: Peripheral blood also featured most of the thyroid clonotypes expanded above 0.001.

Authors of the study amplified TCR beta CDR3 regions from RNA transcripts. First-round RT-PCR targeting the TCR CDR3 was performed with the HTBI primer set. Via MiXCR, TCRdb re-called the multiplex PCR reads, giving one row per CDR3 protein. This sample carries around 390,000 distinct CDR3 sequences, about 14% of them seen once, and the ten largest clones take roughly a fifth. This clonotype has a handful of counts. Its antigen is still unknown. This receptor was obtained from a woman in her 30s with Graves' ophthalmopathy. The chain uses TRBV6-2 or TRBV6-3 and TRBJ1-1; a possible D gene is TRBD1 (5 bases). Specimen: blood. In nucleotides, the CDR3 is TGTGCCAGCTGCCAAAGGGGTTTTGCTGAAGCTTTCTTT. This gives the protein CASCQRGFAEAFF.